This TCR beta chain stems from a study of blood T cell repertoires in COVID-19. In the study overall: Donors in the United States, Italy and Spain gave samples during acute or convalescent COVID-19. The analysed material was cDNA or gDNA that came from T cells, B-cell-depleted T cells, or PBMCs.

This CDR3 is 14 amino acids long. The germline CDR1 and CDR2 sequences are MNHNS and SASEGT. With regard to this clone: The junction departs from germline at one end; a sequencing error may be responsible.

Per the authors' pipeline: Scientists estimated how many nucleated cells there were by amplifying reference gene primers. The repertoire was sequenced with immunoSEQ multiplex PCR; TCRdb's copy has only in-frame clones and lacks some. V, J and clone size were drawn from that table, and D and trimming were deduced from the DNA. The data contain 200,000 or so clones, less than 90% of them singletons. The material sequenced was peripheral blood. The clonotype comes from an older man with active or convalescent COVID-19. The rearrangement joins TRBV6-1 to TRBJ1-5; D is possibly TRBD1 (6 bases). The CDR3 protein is CASREGGDNQPQHF. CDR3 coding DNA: TGTGCCAGCAGAGAAGGGGGGGACAATCAGCCCCAGCATTTT.